This T cell receptor (beta chain) is from a study of response to subunit inactivated influenza vaccine (dated by TCRdb to the late 2010s). For the study in its entirety: Deep quantitative profiling of the T cell receptor repertoire was used in the study to follow responses to a trivalent subunit inactivated influenza vaccine. The research as a whole found: The authors suggested that each seasonal influenza vaccination may recruit only a limited number of new T cells.

Based on the germline V gene, the CDR1 and CDR2 sequences are SQVTM and ANQGSEA. Including the terminal cysteine and phenylalanine, the CDR3 comprises 14 residues. The CDR3 DNA has 42 bases and is translated from base 1. Compared with germline, V lacks 6 bases and J lacks 3 bases; bases without a gene match: 7. The library came from RT-PCR. Sequenced on an Illumina HiSeq 2500. TCRdb trimmed the raw reads at Q25, called clones with MiXCR and kept productive beta chains. Each CDR3 protein appears once, grouped with its most common genes and DNA. This sample is represented by approximately 500,000 distinct CDR3 sequences; 13% to 15% of them were singletons. More than 9.5% of the sample lies in the top ten. This clonotype has just a few counts. It lacks a known antigen. Base qualities are not provided; no much larger clone lies one nucleotide away.

This TCR came from a man in his fifties or sixties who received an inactivated influenza vaccine. Donor details come from another sample of the same person, matched by shared clones. Recombination connected TRBV29-1 to TRBJ2-3, and TRBD2 matches 9 of the central bases. Sequences were derived from PBMCs from blood, sampled 11 to 12 days after vaccination. The CDR3 in this case is CSVGLTSGTDTQYF. The nucleotides are TGCAGCGTGGGGTTGACTAGCGGTACAGATACGCAGTATTTT.